The clone carrying this TCR beta chain was counted only a few times. Its antigen is not known. Read sequence stops 3 residues before the CDR3 end, and the germline J gene provides the missing end. The data originate from a study of T cell clonality in common variable immunodeficiency. The data were produced by immunoSEQ multiplex PCR, yet TCRdb's version contains in-frame clones alone and is incomplete. Altogether 40,000 to 50,000 clones were found in the sample, and no singletons occur. CVID subjects had received replacement immunoglobulin for at least one year. Study-wide findings and caveats: Reportedly, TCR beta sequences from common variable immunodeficiency showed fewer deletions and N-nucleotide insertions. Patient heterogeneity in the CVID cohort limited correlations between repertoire features and clinical complications.

The germline gives CDR1 LNHDA, CDR2 SQIVND (reference sequence). V was clipped by 2 bases and J by 2 bases; unmatched bases: 6. The CDR3 spans 16 residues. Sequencing input: peripheral blood mononuclear cells. The TCR originated in a human donor with common variable immunodeficiency. This chain links TRBV19 with TRBJ1-5; TRBD1 matches at 7 bases. CDR3 bases read: TGTGCCAGTAGTATACCCAGGGGGGTTGGCAATCAGCCC. Its protein product is CASSIPRGVGNQP. The full CDR3 is CASSIPRGVGNQPQHF.